This T cell receptor beta chain appears in the sequencing data of a study of T cell repertoires in cytomegalovirus infection (dated by TCRdb to the late 2010s). Background for the entire study: Donor HLA type was relevant to the analysis, as public TCR beta signatures indicated carriage of CMV infection together with the matching HLA type.

The run used an Illumina HiSeq 1500. TCRdb itself trimmed the public reads at Q25 with fastp, ran MiXCR and retained productive beta chains. CDR3 protein sequences are deduplicated, and each keeps its most common genes and DNA. The sample table records hundreds of thousands of distinct CDR3 sequences; about 8.8% of these occur just once. The ten largest clones add up to less than 3% of the sample. Broader findings and caveats from the paper: In the ex vivo response, HLA-C-restricted CMV-specific TCR beta clonotypes were dominant, and in two of eight donors the single most frequent clonotype came from this HLA-C-restricted group. In both this cohort and an independent approximately 400-donor cohort, the cumulative frequency of public TCR beta family members distinguished carriers of CMV infection plus the relevant HLA type.

V drops 1 base and J drops 2 bases, leaving 6 bases in between. From the germline V gene, CDR1 is SGHTA and CDR2 is FQGNSA. From cysteine to phenylalanine, the CDR3 is 15 amino acids long. The read is trimmed to its CDR3 DNA, 45 bases read in frame from base 1. Ten or more counts support this clonotype. Its cognate antigen has yet to be identified. Base qualities are not provided; no much larger clone lies one nucleotide away. Sequenced sample: PBMCs. The sequence links TRBV7-2 to TRBJ2-6; the D gene is unclear. The receptor was isolated from a human donor in good health (CMV status not recorded). Some clones in this sample may be carry-over from other donors' samples. The CDR3 corresponds to CASSLEGTGANVLTF. The DNA is TGTGCCAGCAGCTTAGAAGGGACTGGGGCCAACGTCCTGACTTTC.